Listed here are 31 T cell receptor beta chains from one sample, sequenced in a study of T cells in Graves' hyperthyroidism and ophthalmopathy. From RNA transcripts, TCR beta CDR3 regions were amplified. When the TCR CDR3 underwent first-round RT-PCR, the HTBI primer set was used. TCRdb itself ran the multiplex PCR reads through MiXCR, one entry per CDR3 protein. The sample has a few hundred thousand distinct CDR3 sequences; about 14% are singletons. Sequenced material: blood. The source is a woman in her forties with Graves' hyperthyroidism.

There are many counts of this clonotype. The chain joins TRBV28 to TRBJ2-7; 9 bases match TRBD1. The CDR3 consists of 15 residues. Germline V lookup: CDR1 MDHEN, CDR2 SYDVKM. Trimming cost V 6 bases and J 0 bases; bases outside gene matches: 6. The CDR3 sequence is CASRGGQGSSYEQYF. The CDR3 DNA follows: TGTGCCAGCAGGGGGGGACAGGGCAGCTCCTACGAGCAGTACTTC.

Many counts were recorded for this clonotype. The chain has TRBV3-1 and TRBJ1-4; 10 bases line up with TRBD1. The CDR3 loop spans 15 amino acids. The germline V gene encodes CDR1 LGHDT and CDR2 YNNKEL (reference sequence). J gave up 8 bases and V 2 bases, and 5 bases lay outside the gene matches. The CDR3 bases are TGTGCCAGCAGCCAAACTCGACAGGGGGCGGAAAAACTGTTTTTT. As protein: CASSQTRQGAEKLFF.

This clonotype has only a few counts. The J gene is TRBJ1-5, the V gene TRBV7-8; TRBD1 aligns across 10 bases. The ends lost 5 bases at V and 4 bases at J; junction bases unmatched: 5. The CDR3 length is 15 residues. Germline V lookup: CDR1 SGHVS, CDR2 FQNEAQ. CDR3 DNA: TGTGCCAGCAGCCGGACAGGGGGAGAAAATCAGCCCCAGCATTTT. Its protein is CASSRTGGENQPQHF.

The J gene is TRBJ2-1, the V gene TRBV20-1, with D possibly TRBD2 on 5 matching bases. Germline V gives CDR1 DFQATT, CDR2 SNEGSKA (reference sequence). V lost 2 bases and J lost 1, with 12 bases in between. CDR3 length equals 15 residues. In DNA form, the CDR3 reads TGCAGTGCTAGAAGAGAGGGTAGGTCCTACAATGAGCAGTTCTTC. Translating gives CSARREGRSYNEQFF.

This clonotype was detected ten times or more. The V and J genes are TRBV27 and TRBJ1-1; D ambiguous. V dropped 8 bases and J dropped 4 bases, with 14 bases sitting between them. CDR3 length equals 13 residues. The V gene's germline CDR1 is MNHEY and CDR2 SMNVEV (reference sequence). The CDR3 DNA is TGTGCCAGCCTGGGCGAGGTGGGCACTGAAGCTTTCTTT. Encoded protein: CASLGEVGTEAFF.

This clonotype was counted ten times or more. The chain links TRBV10-3 to TRBJ1-2, with D unresolved. Per germline, CDR1 ENHRY and CDR2 SYGVKD. The CDR3 contains 14 residues. The V end lost 5 bases, the J end lost 1 base, and 11 bases lay between the germline ends. CDR3 protein: CAISPGELNYGYTF. CDR3 DNA sequence: TGTGCCATCAGTCCAGGTGAACTTAACTATGGCTACACCTTC.

The rearrangement uses TRBV7-9 and TRBJ2-2; TRBD2 aligns across 8 bases. V dropped 4 bases and J dropped 6; count of bases not matched to a gene: 4. CDR1 and CDR2 from the germline V gene are SEHNR and FQNEAQ (reference sequence). The CDR3 is made up of 14 amino acids. The CDR3 sequence: CASSSQRESGELFF. The CDR3 DNA reads TGTGCCAGCAGCTCTCAGCGGGAGTCCGGGGAGCTGTTTTTT.

This clonotype was counted only a few times. The gene calls are TRBV5-1 and TRBJ2-5; D not certain. The V gene's germline CDR1 is SGHRS and CDR2 YFSETQ. V lost 4 bases and J 2 bases, leaving 18 bases between the germline ends. CDR3 length equals 16 residues. CDR3 DNA sequence: TGCGCCAGCAGCACCGGATCCAAGAAGGTTCAAGAGACCCAGTACTTC. Its translation is CASSTGSKKVQETQYF.

This clonotype was seen more than once but under ten times. In nucleotides, the CDR3 is TGTGCCAGCAGCCCGCTGGTGGGCGGCACAGATACGCAGTATTTT. Protein sequence: CASSPLVGGTDTQYF. The rearrangement joins TRBV3-1 to TRBJ2-3; the D is unclear. V was trimmed by 4 bases and J by 1 base, leaving 12 bases between them. There are 15 residues in the CDR3. Germline CDR1 reads LGHDT; CDR2 reads YNNKEL (reference sequence).

This clonotype was recorded at least ten times. The chain recombines TRBV6-2 or TRBV6-3 with TRBJ2-7; a possible D gene is TRBD2 (6 bases). The germline V and J ends were trimmed by 5 bases and 0 bases, with 11 bases remaining between them. The CDR3 runs to 14 residues. Germline V gene data show CDR1 as MNHEY and CDR2 as SVGEGT. The CDR3 bases are TGTGCCAGCAGTGACCTGACTAGCTCCTACGAGCAGTACTTC. This encodes CASSDLTSSYEQYF.

This clonotype was found many times. The chain couples TRBV27 to TRBJ2-3; the D is unclear. Trimming stripped 0 bases from V and 4 bases from J, with 11 bases between. The CDR3 has 15 residues. Germline assignment: CDR1 MNHEY and CDR2 SMNVEV (reference sequence). CDR3 in DNA: TGTGCCAGCAGTTTATCTTATCGGGTTCCAGATACGCAGTATTTT. Translated: CASSLSYRVPDTQYF.

Comment on this clonotype: A much bigger clone sits one base away, suggesting this may be a read error. The conserved phenylalanine or tryptophan is not found at the CDR3 terminus, so this likely reflects a read error. The chain employs TRBV28 and TRBJ2-7; D remains unclear. The CDR3 covers 14 residues. Germline CDR1 reads MDHEN; CDR2 reads SYDVKM. V dropped 2 bases and J dropped 2 bases, with 10 bases sitting between them. The CDR3, as DNA: TGTGCCAGCAGTTTAACGCCCGGTACCTACGAGCAGTACTCC. Protein product: CASSLTPGTYEQYS.

A note on this clonotype: A single base separates this from a much larger clone, so it may be a read error. This chain links TRBV13 with TRBJ1-4, with 8 bases that match TRBD1. The CDR3 length is 15 residues. Trimming took 6 bases from V and 3 from J; bases not matched to a gene: 6. Germline V gives CDR1 PRHDT, CDR2 FYEKMQ (reference sequence). This CDR3 reads CASSPQGAANEKLFF. The CDR3, as DNA: TGTGCCAGCAGTCCCCAGGGGGCAGCTAATGAAAAACTGTTTTTT.

For this clonotype: A much bigger clone sits one base away, suggesting this may be a read error. The chain combines TRBV11-2 with TRBJ2-5; TRBD1 matches at 7 bases. This CDR3 comprises 12 residues. The germline CDR1 and CDR2 sequences are SGHAT and FQNNGV. The CDR3, as DNA: TGTACCAGCAGGGGACAGATTGAGGCCCAGTACTTC. This gives the protein CTSRGQIEAQYF.

This clonotype was seen many times. The chain combines TRBV2 with TRBJ2-6; 11 bases match TRBD1. The CDR3 has 16 amino acids. With V trimmed by 8 bases and J by 4 bases, 7 bases remained unmatched. CDR1 and CDR2 (germline): SNHLY, FYNNEI. Written as DNA, the CDR3 is TGTGCCAGCGGAGGACAGGGGGCTACAGGGGCCAACGTCCTGACTTTC. It specifies CASGGQGATGANVLTF.

This clonotype appeared many times. V is TRBV2 and J is TRBJ2-3; D gene unclear. The CDR3 spans 13 residues. Per the germline V gene, CDR1 is SNHLY and CDR2 is FYNNEI. Trimming removed 8 bases at V and 2 bases at J, with 11 bases between. The CDR3 protein is CASRWAVTDTQYF. The CDR3, as DNA: TGTGCCAGCCGATGGGCCGTCACAGATACGCAGTATTTT. The full variable domain, rest sourced from reference TRBV2 and TRBJ2-3, is EPEVTQTPSHQVTQMGQEVILRCVPISNHLYFYWYRQILGQKVEFLVSFYNNEISEKSEIFDDQFSVERPDGSNFTLKIRSTKLEDSAMYFCASRWAVTDTQYFGPGTRLTVL.

Only a few counts were recorded for this clonotype. The CDR3 protein is CASSGQRGEKLFF. The CDR3 bases are TGTGCCAGTAGCGGACAGAGAGGTGAAAAACTGTTTTTT. The gene calls are TRBV19 and TRBJ1-4; D possibly corresponds to TRBD1 (6 bases). Germline assignment: CDR1 LNHDA and CDR2 SQIVND (reference sequence). This CDR3 is 13 amino acids long. With 6 bases removed from V and 7 bases from J, the gap between germline ends came to 12 bases.

This clonotype was observed many times. This chain joins TRBV2 and TRBJ1-2; D possibly corresponds to TRBD1 (5 bases). Trimming stripped 2 bases from V and 5 bases from J, with 9 bases between. The V gene's germline CDR1 is SNHLY and CDR2 FYNNEI. The CDR3 loop spans 13 amino acids. Here the CDR3 DNA reads TGTGCCAGCAGTGAACCCGACAGATATGGCTACACCTTC. Encoded protein: CASSEPDRYGYTF. Drawing the rest from reference TRBV2 and TRBJ1-2, the complete variable domain is EPEVTQTPSHQVTQMGQEVILRCVPISNHLYFYWYRQILGQKVEFLVSFYNNEISEKSEIFDDQFSVERPDGSNFTLKIRSTKLEDSAMYFCASSEPDRYGYTFGSGTRLTVV.

The rearrangement links TRBV18 to TRBJ1-5, with TRBD1 as a possible D gene (5 bases). Germline CDR1 KGHSH, CDR2 LQKENI. The CDR3 covers 15 residues. The V end was cut by 3 bases, the J end by 5 bases, with 14 bases between. The CDR3 protein is CASSPVKQGDQPQHF. CDR3 nucleotide sequence: TGTGCCAGCTCACCGGTTAAGCAGGGAGATCAGCCCCAGCATTTT.

As to this clonotype: A read error is possible here, since a much larger clone lies one base away. This chain links TRBV7-9 with TRBJ2-2; D may be TRBD1 (5 bases). This CDR3 comprises 12 residues. Germline loops: CDR1 SEHNR, CDR2 FQNEAQ (reference sequence). The CDR3 is CASSLGGAELLF. Written as DNA, the CDR3 is TGTGCCAGCAGCTTAGGGGGCGCGGAGCTGCTTTTT.

There are many counts of this clonotype. The rearrangement joins TRBV3-1 to TRBJ2-7, with 13 bases fitting TRBD2. The V segment lost 3 bases and the J segment 6 bases; nucleotides outside the gene matches: 8. In germline, CDR1 is LGHDT, CDR2 YNNKEL (reference sequence). The CDR3 totals 16 residues. The CDR3 bases are TGTGCCAGCAGCCATCTACGGGGGACTAGCGGGACCGAGCAGTACTTC. Translated, it gives CASSHLRGTSGTEQYF.

This clonotype was recorded at least ten times. The genes are TRBV10-1 and TRBJ2-7; D remains unclear. Germline CDR1 is WNHNN and CDR2 is SYGVQD (reference sequence). V lost 0 bases and J lost 3, with 15 bases in between. This CDR3 has 16 amino acids. The CDR3 protein is CASSESLVKPFYEQYF. The CDR3 DNA follows: TGCGCCAGCAGTGAGTCGTTGGTGAAGCCATTCTACGAGCAGTACTTC.

Only a few counts were recorded for this clonotype. V is TRBV9 and J is TRBJ2-1, with TRBD2 matching over 14 bases. CDR3 length equals 16 residues. The J segment lost 10 bases and the V segment lost 3 bases, leaving 9 bases of the junction unmatched. CDR1 is SGDLS, CDR2 YYNGEE, per germline. The CDR3 region has the DNA TGTGCCAGCAGCGGGGGACCGGGACTAGCGGGAGACGAGCAGTTCTTC. Amino acids: CASSGGPGLAGDEQFF.

This clonotype was counted many times. The gene calls are TRBV7-9 and TRBJ1-1, with 9 bases fitting TRBD1. The CDR3 totals 16 residues. V lost 5 bases and J lost 0; bases outside the gene matches: 7. Germline-derived CDR1 and CDR2 are SEHNR and FQNEAQ (reference sequence). CDR3 coding DNA: TGTGCCAGCAGCCCGGGACAGGGACTATTGAACACTGAAGCTTTCTTT. As protein: CASSPGQGLLNTEAFF.

This clonotype has a count of ten or more. The chain carries TRBV20-1 and TRBJ2-7, with D tentatively TRBD1 (6 bases). The length of the CDR3 is 14 residues. V lost 3 bases to trimming and J lost 2 bases, with 14 bases between them. Germline assignment: CDR1 DFQATT and CDR2 SNEGSKA (reference sequence). Written as DNA, the CDR3 is TGCAGTGCTAGGGGGGCAGGGCCCCCCTACGAGCAGTACTTC. Protein sequence: CSARGAGPPYEQYF.

This clonotype was found a few times. The chain combines TRBV14 with TRBJ2-2; the match to TRBD2 covers 7 bases. V shed 2 bases and J 3 bases; nucleotides not matched to a gene: 3. This CDR3 comprises 15 residues. Looked up from germline, CDR1 is SGHDN and CDR2 is FVKESK. The CDR3 spells CASSQLGRHTGELFF. Here the CDR3 DNA reads TGTGCCAGCAGCCAACTCGGGAGGCACACCGGGGAGCTGTTTTTT.

In this sample, this clonotype turned up many times. V gene TRBV6-1 combines with J gene TRBJ2-1; a possible D gene is TRBD2 (5 bases). Germline V lookup: CDR1 MNHNS, CDR2 SASEGT. The CDR3 contains 15 residues. V was clipped by 5 bases and J by 6 bases, with 17 bases between them. CDR3 nucleotide sequence: TGTGCCAGCAGTTTAGCGAGAGCCCGCCCCAATGAGCAGTTCTTC. It codes for CASSLARARPNEQFF.

Many counts were recorded for this clonotype. J is TRBJ2-3 and V is TRBV28; 10 bases are shared with TRBD2. This CDR3 is 16 amino acids long. V lost 3 bases, J lost 6 bases, and 9 bases stayed unmatched. Germline V CDR1 and CDR2: MDHEN, SYDVKM. CDR3 sequence reads: CASSFVSGRADDTQYF. CDR3 in DNA: TGTGCCAGCAGTTTTGTCAGCGGGAGGGCCGATGATACGCAGTATTTT.

This clonotype appeared many times. The V call is TRBV5-1, the J call TRBJ2-7; 7 positions match TRBD2. From germline, CDR1 is SGHRS and CDR2 YFSETQ. There are 13 residues in the CDR3. Losses at the gene ends were 4 bases for V and 7 bases for J; bases not matched to a gene: 8. In DNA, the CDR3 is TGCGCCAGCAGCGGGCGGGAGACGAGGGAGCAGTACTTC. This sequence encodes CASSGRETREQYF.

The rearrangement links TRBV6-5 to TRBJ1-1, with D possibly TRBD1 on 6 matching bases. Trimming cost V 2 bases and J 1 base, with 8 bases left between them. Germline assignment: CDR1 MNHEY and CDR2 SVGAGI. CDR3 length equals 14 residues. The CDR3 sequence: CASSYGGANTEAFF. The CDR3 nucleotides read TGTGCCAGCAGTTACGGGGGGGCGAACACTGAAGCTTTCTTT.

DNA of the CDR3: TGTGCCAGCAGCTTAGTGTTAGCGGGGGCCTACAATGAGCAGTTCTTC. Translation: CASSLVLAGAYNEQFF. The rearrangement joins TRBV7-2 to TRBJ2-1, with 9 bases fitting TRBD2. The CDR3 is 16 residues long. CDR1 is SGHTA and CDR2 is FQGNSA in the germline V gene. V lost 1 base, J lost 2 bases, and 3 bases stayed unmatched.